The rows below give T cell receptor beta chains drawn from one sample of a study of cytomegalovirus exposure and HLA in healthy donors. Libraries were prepared by immunoSEQ multiplex PCR; TCRdb keeps only in-frame clonotypes and omits some of them. The sample has 100,000 to 150,000 clones; more than 95% are singletons. Sample: PBMCs. The receptor source for this set is a man in his late teens or twenties in good health and CMV-seronegative. The CDR3 runs from the conserved cysteine through the conserved F or W. D genes are given only for firm matches. Rows give clone size only sometimes, using once, few, many, or a class for an expanded clone.

j_call: TRBJ1-2
d_call: NA
v_call: TRBV5-1
clone_size: NA
cdr3_aa: CASSLGGDRSNYGYTF
cdr3_nt: TGCGCCAGCAGCTTGGGAGGAGACAGGAGTAACTATGGCTACACCTTC

j_call: TRBJ2-2
d_call: NA
v_call: TRBV10-3
clone_size: NA
cdr3_aa: CAISVSTGELFF
cdr3_nt: TGTGCCATCAGTGTTAGTACCGGGGAGCTGTTTTTT

j_call: TRBJ2-7
d_call: NA
v_call: TRBV29-1
clone_size: NA
cdr3_aa: CSVSGIYEQYF
cdr3_nt: TGCAGCGTTTCAGGGATCTACGAGCAGTACTTC

j_call: TRBJ1-5
d_call: NA
v_call: TRBV28
clone_size: NA
cdr3_aa: CATNSGGLYSNQPQHF
cdr3_nt: TGTGCCACCAATAGTGGGGGCCTATATAGCAATCAGCCCCAGCATTTT

j_call: TRBJ2-2
d_call: TRBD2
v_call: TRBV7-2
clone_size: NA
cdr3_aa: CASSLRLGRAAGELFF
cdr3_nt: TGTGCCAGCAGCTTAAGGCTAGGGAGGGCGGCCGGGGAGCTGTTTTTT

j_call: TRBJ1-2
d_call: NA
v_call: TRBV7-9
clone_size: NA
cdr3_aa: CASSHISGIRGYGYTF
cdr3_nt: TGTGCCAGCAGCCACATCTCGGGGATTCGGGGGTATGGCTACACCTTC

j_call: TRBJ2-1
d_call: NA
v_call: TRBV6-5
clone_size: NA
cdr3_aa: CASSYLGGISYNEQFF
cdr3_nt: TGTGCCAGCAGTTACCTTGGCGGGATCTCCTACAATGAGCAGTTCTTC

j_call: TRBJ2-1
d_call: NA
v_call: TRBV6-6
clone_size: few
cdr3_aa: CASSQGGISYNEQFF
cdr3_nt: TGTGCCAGCAGTCAGGGCGGGATCTCCTACAATGAGCAGTTCTTC

j_call: TRBJ2-7
d_call: NA
v_call: TRBV5-1
clone_size: NA
cdr3_aa: CASRTGNGEQYF
cdr3_nt: TGCGCCAGCAGGACGGGAAATGGGGAGCAGTACTTC

j_call: TRBJ1-2
d_call: NA
v_call: TRBV21-1
clone_size: NA
cdr3_aa: CASSKTPGNYGYTF
cdr3_nt: TGTGCCAGCAGCAAGACCCCGGGGAACTATGGCTACACCTTC

j_call: TRBJ1-2
d_call: NA
v_call: TRBV4-2
clone_size: once
cdr3_aa: CASSQGHYGYTF
cdr3_nt: TGTGCCAGCAGCCAAGGGCATTATGGCTACACCTTC

j_call: TRBJ1-1
d_call: NA
v_call: TRBV19
clone_size: once
cdr3_aa: CASSPRGNTEAFF
cdr3_nt: TGTGCCAGTAGTCCCCGGGGGAACACTGAAGCTTTCTTT

j_call: TRBJ2-5
d_call: TRBD2
v_call: TRBV7-3
clone_size: NA
cdr3_aa: CASSLTGGRETQYF
cdr3_nt: TGTGCCAGCAGCTTAACGGGGGGGAGAGAGACCCAGTACTTC

j_call: TRBJ2-4
d_call: NA
v_call: TRBV6-5
clone_size: NA
cdr3_aa: CASSRTVGKNIQYF
cdr3_nt: TGTGCCAGCAGTCGGACAGTGGGTAAAAACATTCAGTACTTC

j_call: TRBJ2-1
d_call: NA
v_call: TRBV30
clone_size: NA
cdr3_aa: CAWEGAEPWQFF
cdr3_nt: TGTGCCTGGGAAGGGGCCGAACCTTGGCAGTTCTTC

j_call: TRBJ2-3
d_call: TRBD2
v_call: TRBV11-1
clone_size: NA
cdr3_aa: CASSLVGGRAKDTQYF
cdr3_nt: TGTGCCAGCAGCTTGGTGGGCGGGAGGGCCAAAGATACGCAGTATTTT

j_call: TRBJ1-1
d_call: NA
v_call: TRBV28
clone_size: NA
cdr3_aa: CASSPSGHLVGAEAFF
cdr3_nt: TGTGCCAGCAGTCCGTCGGGACACCTCGTTGGAGCTGAAGCTTTCTTT

j_call: TRBJ1-1
d_call: NA
v_call: TRBV29-1
clone_size: NA
cdr3_aa: CSVGRGGNEAFF
cdr3_nt: TGCAGCGTTGGGAGAGGGGGTAATGAAGCTTTCTTT

j_call: TRBJ2-2
d_call: NA
v_call: TRBV9
clone_size: once
cdr3_aa: CASSPYTGELFF
cdr3_nt: TGTGCCAGCAGCCCCTACACCGGGGAGCTGTTTTTT

j_call: TRBJ1-1
d_call: NA
v_call: TRBV6-1
clone_size: NA
cdr3_aa: CASSGEGSRTEAFF
cdr3_nt: TGTGCCAGCAGTGGGGAGGGGTCTCGAACTGAAGCTTTCTTT

j_call: TRBJ1-2
d_call: NA
v_call: TRBV7-2
clone_size: NA
cdr3_aa: CASRGLEDGYTF
cdr3_nt: TGTGCCAGTCGGGGGTTAGAGGATGGCTACACCTTC

j_call: TRBJ1-2
d_call: NA
v_call: TRBV2
clone_size: once
cdr3_aa: CATTLAAGYTF
cdr3_nt: TGTGCCACCACGCTCGCGGCTGGCTACACCTTC